This TCR beta chain was identified during a study of shared clonotypes between healthy human individuals. Losses at the gene ends were 3 bases for V and 11 bases for J; bases not matched to a gene: 10. This CDR3 has 14 residues. Germline CDR1 is SGDLS and CDR2 is YYNGEE. This clone was counted a single time. The method was immunoSEQ multiplex PCR; TCRdb's version includes in-frame clones alone and lacks a portion of them. The sample consists of millions of clones, 90% to 95% of them appearing once. V gene TRBV9 combines with J gene TRBJ2-2, with 7 bases that match TRBD1. This sequence originates from a man aged 18-30 years in good health. The source material was naive CD4+ T cells sorted from blood. The subset denotes: CD45RA+ positively selected. The DNA of the CDR3 is TGTGCCAGCAGCGCGAGTACTGACAGGGTCGAGCTGTTTTTT. This codes for CASSASTDRVELFF.